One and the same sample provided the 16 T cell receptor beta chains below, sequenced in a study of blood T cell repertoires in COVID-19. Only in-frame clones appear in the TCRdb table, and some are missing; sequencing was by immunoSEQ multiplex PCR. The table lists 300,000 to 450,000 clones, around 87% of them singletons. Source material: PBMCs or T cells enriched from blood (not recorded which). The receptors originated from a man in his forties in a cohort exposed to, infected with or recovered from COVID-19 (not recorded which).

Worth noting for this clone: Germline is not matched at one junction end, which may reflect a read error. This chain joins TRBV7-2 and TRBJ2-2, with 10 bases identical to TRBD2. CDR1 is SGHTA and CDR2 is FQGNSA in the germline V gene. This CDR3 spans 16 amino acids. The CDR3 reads CASSQGGLANTGELFF. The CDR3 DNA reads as TGTGCCAGCAGCCAGGGGGGACTAGCGAATACCGGGGAGCTGTTTTTT.

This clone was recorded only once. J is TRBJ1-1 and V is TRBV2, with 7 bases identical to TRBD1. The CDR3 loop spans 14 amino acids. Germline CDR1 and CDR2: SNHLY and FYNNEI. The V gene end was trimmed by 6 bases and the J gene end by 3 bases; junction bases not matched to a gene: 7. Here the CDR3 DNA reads TGTGCCAGCAGCGACAGGGTGGGGCACACTGAAGCTTTCTTT. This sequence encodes CASSDRVGHTEAFF.

The CDR3: CATNRDSFYEQYF. The CDR3 bases are TGTGCCACTAACCGGGACAGTTTCTACGAGCAGTACTTC. The chain combines TRBV6-5 with TRBJ2-7, with TRBD1 matching 7 bases. The J segment lost 3 bases and the V segment lost 10 bases, leaving 9 bases of the junction unmatched. Germline CDR1 MNHEY, CDR2 SVGAGI. The CDR3 totals 13 residues.

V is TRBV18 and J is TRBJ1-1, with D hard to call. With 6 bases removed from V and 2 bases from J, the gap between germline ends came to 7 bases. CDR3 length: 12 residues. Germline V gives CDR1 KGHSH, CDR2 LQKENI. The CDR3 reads CASSTVNTEAFF. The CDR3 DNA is TGTGCCAGCTCCACGGTTAACACTGAAGCTTTCTTT.

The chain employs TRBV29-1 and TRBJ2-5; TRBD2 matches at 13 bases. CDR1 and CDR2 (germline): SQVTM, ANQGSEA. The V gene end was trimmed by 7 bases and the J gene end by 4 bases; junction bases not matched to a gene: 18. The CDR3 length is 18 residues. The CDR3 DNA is TGCAGCGACGCCCGGACTAGCGGGAGAATGGGTAGGGTAGAGACCCAGTACTTC. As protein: CSDARTSGRMGRVETQYF.

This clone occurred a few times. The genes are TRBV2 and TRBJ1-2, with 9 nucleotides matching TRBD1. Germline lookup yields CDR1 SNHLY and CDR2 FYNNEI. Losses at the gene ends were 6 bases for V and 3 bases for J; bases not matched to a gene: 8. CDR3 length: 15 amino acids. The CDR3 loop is CASSAGTGNDYGYTF. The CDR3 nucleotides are TGTGCCAGCAGCGCCGGGACAGGGAATGACTATGGCTACACCTTC.

CDR3 residues: CASSIAGANTEAFF. The CDR3 coding sequence is TGTGCCAGTAGTATAGCAGGGGCCAACACTGAAGCTTTCTTT. The chain uses TRBV19 and TRBJ1-1; TRBD1 might be the D (6 bases). The CDR3 sequence is 14 residues long. Germline CDR1 and CDR2: LNHDA and SQIVND (reference sequence). The germline V and J ends were trimmed by 1 base and 2 bases, with 8 bases remaining between them.

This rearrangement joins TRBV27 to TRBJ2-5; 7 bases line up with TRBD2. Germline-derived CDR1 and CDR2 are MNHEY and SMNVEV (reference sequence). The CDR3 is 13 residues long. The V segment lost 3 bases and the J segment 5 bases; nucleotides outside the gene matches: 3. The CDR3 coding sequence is TGTGCCAGCAGTTTTGGGGGAGGGGAGACCCAGTACTTC. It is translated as CASSFGGGETQYF.

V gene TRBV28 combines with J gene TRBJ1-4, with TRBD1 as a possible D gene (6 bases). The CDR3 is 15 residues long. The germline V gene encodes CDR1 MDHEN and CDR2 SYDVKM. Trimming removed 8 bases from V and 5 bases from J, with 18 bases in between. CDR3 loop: CASRDSGGANEKLFF. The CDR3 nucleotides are TGTGCCAGCCGCGACTCGGGGGGCGCGAATGAAAAACTGTTTTTT.

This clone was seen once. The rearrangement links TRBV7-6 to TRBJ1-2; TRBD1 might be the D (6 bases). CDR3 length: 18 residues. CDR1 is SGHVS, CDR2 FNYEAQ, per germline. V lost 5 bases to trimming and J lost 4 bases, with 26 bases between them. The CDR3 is CASSPEAKGQLTGYGYTF. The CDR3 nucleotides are TGTGCCAGCAGCCCGGAAGCCAAGGGACAACTAACAGGCTATGGCTACACCTTC.

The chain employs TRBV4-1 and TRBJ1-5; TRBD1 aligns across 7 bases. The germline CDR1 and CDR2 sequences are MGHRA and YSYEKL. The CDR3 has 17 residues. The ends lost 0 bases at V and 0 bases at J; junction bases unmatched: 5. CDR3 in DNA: TGCGCCAGCAGCCAAGATGGGGGACAGCCTAGCAATCAGCCCCAGCATTTT. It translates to CASSQDGGQPSNQPQHF.

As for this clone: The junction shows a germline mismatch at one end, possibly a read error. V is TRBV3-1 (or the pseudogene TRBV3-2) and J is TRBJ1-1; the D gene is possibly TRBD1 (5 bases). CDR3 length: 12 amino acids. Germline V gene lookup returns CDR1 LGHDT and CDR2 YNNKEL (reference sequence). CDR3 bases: TGTGCCAGCAGCCAAGAGAGACAGCGACGGTGGTTT. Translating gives CASSQERQRRWF.

The DNA for the CDR3 is TGTGCCAGCAGCCAATGGTCCCCCGGGAATTCACCCCTCCACTTT. Its protein product is CASSQWSPGNSPLHF. The chain combines TRBV14 with TRBJ1-6, with D uncertain. The CDR3 consists of 15 residues. CDR1 SGHDN and CDR2 FVKESK come from the germline V gene. The ends were cut back, 2 bases at V and 7 bases at J, with 12 bases in the middle.

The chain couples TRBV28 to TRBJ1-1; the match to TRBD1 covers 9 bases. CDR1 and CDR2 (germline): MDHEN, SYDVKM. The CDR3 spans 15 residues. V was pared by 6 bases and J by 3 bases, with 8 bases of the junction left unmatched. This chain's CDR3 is CASRGTGGADTEAFF. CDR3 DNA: TGTGCCAGCAGGGGAACAGGGGGCGCGGACACTGAAGCTTTCTTT.

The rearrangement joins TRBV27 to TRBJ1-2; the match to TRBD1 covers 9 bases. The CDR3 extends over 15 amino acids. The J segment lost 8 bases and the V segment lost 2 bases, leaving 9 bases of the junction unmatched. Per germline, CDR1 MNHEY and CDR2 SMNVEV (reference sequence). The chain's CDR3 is CASSLAGTGSYGYTF. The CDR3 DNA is TGTGCCAGCAGTTTAGCGGGGACAGGGTCGTACGGCTACACCTTC.

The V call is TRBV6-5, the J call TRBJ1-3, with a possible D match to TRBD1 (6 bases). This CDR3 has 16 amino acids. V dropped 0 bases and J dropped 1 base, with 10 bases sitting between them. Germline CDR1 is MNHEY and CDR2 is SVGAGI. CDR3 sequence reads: CASSYSNRESGNTIYF. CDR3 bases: TGTGCCAGCAGTTACTCCAACAGGGAGTCTGGAAACACCATATATTTT.